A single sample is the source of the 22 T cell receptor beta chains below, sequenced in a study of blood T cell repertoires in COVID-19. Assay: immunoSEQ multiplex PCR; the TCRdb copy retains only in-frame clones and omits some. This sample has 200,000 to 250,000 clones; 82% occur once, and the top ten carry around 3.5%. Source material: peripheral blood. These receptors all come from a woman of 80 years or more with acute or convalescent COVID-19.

This CDR3 reads CASITTGGNNYGYTF. The CDR3 DNA reads as TGTGCCAGCATCACCACAGGGGGCAACAACTATGGCTACACCTTC. The chain has TRBV28 and TRBJ1-2; 9 nucleotides match TRBD1. The CDR3 length is 15 residues. With V trimmed by 7 bases and J by 2 bases, 8 bases remained unmatched. Germline CDR1 MDHEN, CDR2 SYDVKM.

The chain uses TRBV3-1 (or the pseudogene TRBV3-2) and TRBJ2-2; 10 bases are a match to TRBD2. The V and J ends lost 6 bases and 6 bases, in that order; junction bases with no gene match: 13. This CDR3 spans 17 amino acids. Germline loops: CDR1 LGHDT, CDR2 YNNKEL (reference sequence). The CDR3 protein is CASSPRSQRGGPGELFF. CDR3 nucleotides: TGTGCCAGCAGTCCAAGGTCTCAGCGGGGGGGCCCCGGGGAGCTGTTTTTT.

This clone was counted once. The CDR3 DNA follows: TGTGCCAGCAGCCCCCGAGCGGGGGGAAACGCGAATGAGCAGTTCTTC. Its translation is CASSPRAGGNANEQFF. The chain has TRBV13 and TRBJ2-1; 9 bases line up with TRBD2. This CDR3 comprises 16 residues. With V trimmed by 5 bases and J by 7 bases, 12 bases remained unmatched. CDR1 and CDR2 (germline): PRHDT, FYEKMQ (reference sequence). Supplemented by reference TRBV13 and TRBJ2-1, the full variable domain reads AAGVIQSPRHLIKEKRETATLKCYPIPRHDTVYWYQQGPGQDPQFLISFYEKMQSDKGSIPDRFSAQQFSDYHSELNMSSLELGDSALYFCASSPRAGGNANEQFFGPGTRLTVL.

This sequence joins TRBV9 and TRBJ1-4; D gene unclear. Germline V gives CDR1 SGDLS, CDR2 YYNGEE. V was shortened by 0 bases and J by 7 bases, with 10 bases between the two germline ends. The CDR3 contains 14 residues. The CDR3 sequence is CASSVDRSAEKLFF. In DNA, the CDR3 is TGTGCCAGCAGCGTAGATAGGAGCGCTGAAAAACTGTTTTTT.

CDR3 DNA sequence: TGTGCCTATCCTGGACAGGGCCATTCACCCCTCCACTTT. It encodes CAYPGQGHSPLHF. The chain employs TRBV5-3 and TRBJ1-6, with 8 bases aligning to TRBD1. TRBV5-3 is given ORF status, its function remaining uncertain. J lost 8 bases, V lost 10 bases, and 8 bases had no gene match. CDR3 length equals 13 residues.

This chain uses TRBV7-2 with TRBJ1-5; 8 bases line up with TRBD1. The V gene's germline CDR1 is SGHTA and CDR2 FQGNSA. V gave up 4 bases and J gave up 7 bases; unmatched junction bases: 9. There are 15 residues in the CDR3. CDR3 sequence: CASSSGGAGVQPQHF. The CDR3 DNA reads TGTGCCAGCAGCTCAGGGGGCGCCGGGGTGCAGCCCCAGCATTTT. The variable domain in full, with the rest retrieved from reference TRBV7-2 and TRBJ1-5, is GAGVSQSPSNKVTEKGKDVELRCDPISGHTALYWYRQSLGQGLEFLIYFQGNSAPDKSGLPSDRFSAERTGGSVSTLTIQRTQQEDSAVYLCASSSGGAGVQPQHFGDGTRLSIL.

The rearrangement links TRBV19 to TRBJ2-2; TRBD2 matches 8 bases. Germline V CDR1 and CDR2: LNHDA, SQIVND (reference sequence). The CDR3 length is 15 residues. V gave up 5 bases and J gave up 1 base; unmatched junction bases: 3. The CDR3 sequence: CASSSSGGNTGELFF. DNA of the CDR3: TGTGCCAGTAGTTCCAGCGGGGGGAACACCGGGGAGCTGTTTTTT.

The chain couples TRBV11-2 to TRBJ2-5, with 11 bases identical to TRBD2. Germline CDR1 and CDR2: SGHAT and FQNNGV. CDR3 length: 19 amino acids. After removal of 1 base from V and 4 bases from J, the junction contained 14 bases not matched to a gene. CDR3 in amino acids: CASSLVFGVSGGARETQYF. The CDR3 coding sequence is TGTGCCAGCAGCTTAGTTTTCGGCGTTAGCGGGGGGGCAAGAGAGACCCAGTACTTC.

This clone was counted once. The chain's CDR3 is CASSPRGSGEKLFF. CDR3 nucleotide sequence: TGTGCCAGCAGTCCTAGAGGGAGTGGTGAAAAACTGTTTTTT. The chain has TRBV25-1 and TRBJ1-4; the D is unclear. The germline V and J ends were trimmed by 5 bases and 7 bases, with 14 bases remaining between them. Germline loops: CDR1 MGHDK, CDR2 SYGVNS. CDR3 size: 14 residues.

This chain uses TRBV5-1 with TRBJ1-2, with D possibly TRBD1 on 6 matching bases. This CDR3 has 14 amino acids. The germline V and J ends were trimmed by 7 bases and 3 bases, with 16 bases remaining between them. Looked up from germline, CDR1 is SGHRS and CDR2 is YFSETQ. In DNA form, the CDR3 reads TGCGCCAGCGCTTTACAGGGAAGCGACTATGGCTACACCTTC. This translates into CASALQGSDYGYTF.

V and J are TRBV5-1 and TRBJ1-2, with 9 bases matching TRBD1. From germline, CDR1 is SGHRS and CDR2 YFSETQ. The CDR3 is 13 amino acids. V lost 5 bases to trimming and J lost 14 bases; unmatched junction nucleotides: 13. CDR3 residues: CASRPGQGGSVTF. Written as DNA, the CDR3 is TGCGCCAGCAGACCGGGACAGGGAGGGAGTGTTACCTTC.

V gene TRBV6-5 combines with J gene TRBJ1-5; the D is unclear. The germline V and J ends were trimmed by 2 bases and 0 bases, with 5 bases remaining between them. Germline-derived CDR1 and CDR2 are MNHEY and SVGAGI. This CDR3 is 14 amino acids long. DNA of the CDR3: TGTGCCAGCAGTTACGGAGATAGCAATCAGCCCCAGCATTTT. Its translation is CASSYGDSNQPQHF.

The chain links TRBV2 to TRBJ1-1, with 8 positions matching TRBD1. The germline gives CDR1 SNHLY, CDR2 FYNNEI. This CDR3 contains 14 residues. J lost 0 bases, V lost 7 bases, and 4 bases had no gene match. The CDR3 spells CASNGQGMNTEAFF. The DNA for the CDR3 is TGTGCCAGCAATGGACAGGGAATGAACACTGAAGCTTTCTTT.

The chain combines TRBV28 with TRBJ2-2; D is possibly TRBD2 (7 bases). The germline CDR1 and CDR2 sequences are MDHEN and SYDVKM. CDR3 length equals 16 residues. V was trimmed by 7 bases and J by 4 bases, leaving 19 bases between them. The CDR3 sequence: CASTSGGAEVTGELFF. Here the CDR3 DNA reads TGTGCCAGCACCTCGGGGGGCGCGGAAGTCACCGGGGAGCTGTTTTTT.

The CDR3 loop is CASSLVAGGLNEQFF. CDR3 sequence (DNA): TGTGCCAGCAGCTTAGTGGCGGGGGGGCTCAATGAGCAGTTCTTC. This chain connects TRBV7-2 to TRBJ2-1; TRBD2 agrees at 9 bases. The germline CDR1 and CDR2 sequences are SGHTA and FQGNSA. The CDR3 extends over 15 amino acids. Trimming at V came to 1 base and at J to 6 bases, leaving 4 bases not matched to a gene.

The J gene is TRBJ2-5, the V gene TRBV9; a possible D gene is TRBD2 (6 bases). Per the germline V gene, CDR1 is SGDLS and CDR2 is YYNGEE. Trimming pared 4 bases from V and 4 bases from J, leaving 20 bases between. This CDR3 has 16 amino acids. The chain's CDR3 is CASSSGVGVRGETQYF. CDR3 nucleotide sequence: TGTGCCAGCAGCTCGGGGGTCGGGGTAAGGGGAGAGACCCAGTACTTC.

CDR3 sequence (DNA): TGTGCCACCGCGACAGTTATGAGCAATCAGCCCCAGCATTTT. Amino acids: CATATVMSNQPQHF. The V and J genes are TRBV7-9 and TRBJ1-5, with a possible D match to TRBD1 (5 bases). The germline V gene encodes CDR1 SEHNR and CDR2 FQNEAQ (reference sequence). The V gene lost 10 bases and the J gene lost 1 base, with 14 bases spanning the gap. The CDR3 runs 14 residues.

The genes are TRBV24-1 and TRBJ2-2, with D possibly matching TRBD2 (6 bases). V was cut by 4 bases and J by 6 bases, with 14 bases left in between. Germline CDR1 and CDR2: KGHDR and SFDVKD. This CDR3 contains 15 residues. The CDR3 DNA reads TGTGCCACCAGTGACAGAGGGACTCCCCCCGGGGAGCTGTTTTTT. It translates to CATSDRGTPPGELFF.

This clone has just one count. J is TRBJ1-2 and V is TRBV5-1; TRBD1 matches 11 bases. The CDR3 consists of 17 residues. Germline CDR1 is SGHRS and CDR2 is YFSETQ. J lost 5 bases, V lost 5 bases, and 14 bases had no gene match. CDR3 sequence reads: CASRAGTGGEATYGYTF. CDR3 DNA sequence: TGCGCCAGCAGGGCCGGGACAGGGGGTGAGGCGACTTATGGCTACACCTTC.

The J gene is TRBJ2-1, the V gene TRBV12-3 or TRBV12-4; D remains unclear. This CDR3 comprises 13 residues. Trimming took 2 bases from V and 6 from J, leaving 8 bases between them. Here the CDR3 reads CASSLTTTNEQFF. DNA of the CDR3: TGTGCCAGCAGTTTAACAACCACCAATGAGCAGTTCTTC.

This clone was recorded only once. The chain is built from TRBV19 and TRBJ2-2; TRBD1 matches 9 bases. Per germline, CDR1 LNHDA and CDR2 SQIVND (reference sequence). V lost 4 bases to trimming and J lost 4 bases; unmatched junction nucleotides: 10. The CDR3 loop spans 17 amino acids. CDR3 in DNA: TGTGCCAGTAGTACTCAGACAGGGGGGCCGGGCACCGGGGAGCTGTTTTTT. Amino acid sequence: CASSTQTGGPGTGELFF.

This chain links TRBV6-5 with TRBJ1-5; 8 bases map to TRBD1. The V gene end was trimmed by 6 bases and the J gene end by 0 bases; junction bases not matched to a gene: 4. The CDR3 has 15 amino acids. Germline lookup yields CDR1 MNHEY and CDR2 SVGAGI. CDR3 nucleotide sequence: TGTGCCAGCAGCCTACAGGGGGATAGCAATCAGCCCCAGCATTTT. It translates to CASSLQGDSNQPQHF.